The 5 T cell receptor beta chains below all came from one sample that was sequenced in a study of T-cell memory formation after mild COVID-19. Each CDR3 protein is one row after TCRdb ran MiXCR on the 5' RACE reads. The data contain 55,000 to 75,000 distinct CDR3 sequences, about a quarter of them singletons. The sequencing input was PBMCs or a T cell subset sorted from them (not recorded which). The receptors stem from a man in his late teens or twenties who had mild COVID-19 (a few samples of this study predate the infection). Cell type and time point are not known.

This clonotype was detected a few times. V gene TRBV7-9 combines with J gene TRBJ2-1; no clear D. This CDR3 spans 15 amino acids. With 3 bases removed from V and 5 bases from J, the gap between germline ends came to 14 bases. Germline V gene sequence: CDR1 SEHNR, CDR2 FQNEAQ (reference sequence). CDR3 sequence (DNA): TGTGCCAGCAGCTTCTCGGTAGCCTGGAACAATGAGCAGTTCTTC. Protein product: CASSFSVAWNNEQFF.

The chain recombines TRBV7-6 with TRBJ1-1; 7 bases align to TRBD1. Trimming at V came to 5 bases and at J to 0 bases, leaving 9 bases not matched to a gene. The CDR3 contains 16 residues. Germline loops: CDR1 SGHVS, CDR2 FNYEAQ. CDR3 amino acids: CASSLRQGGVNTEAFF. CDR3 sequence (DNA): TGTGCCAGCAGCCTTCGACAGGGCGGGGTGAACACTGAAGCTTTCTTT.

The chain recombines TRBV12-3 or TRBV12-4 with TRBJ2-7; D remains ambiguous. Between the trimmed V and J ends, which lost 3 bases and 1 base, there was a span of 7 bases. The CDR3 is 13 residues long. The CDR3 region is CASSLGPSYEQYV. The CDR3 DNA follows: TGTGCCAGCAGTTTGGGTCCTTCCTACGAGCAGTACGTC.

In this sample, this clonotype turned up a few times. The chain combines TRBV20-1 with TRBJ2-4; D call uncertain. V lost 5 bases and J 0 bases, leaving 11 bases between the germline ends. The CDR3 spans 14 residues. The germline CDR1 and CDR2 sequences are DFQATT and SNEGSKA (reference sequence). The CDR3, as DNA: TGCAGTGCTTTAGGACGGTTAGCCAAAAACATTCAGTACTTC. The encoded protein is CSALGRLAKNIQYF.

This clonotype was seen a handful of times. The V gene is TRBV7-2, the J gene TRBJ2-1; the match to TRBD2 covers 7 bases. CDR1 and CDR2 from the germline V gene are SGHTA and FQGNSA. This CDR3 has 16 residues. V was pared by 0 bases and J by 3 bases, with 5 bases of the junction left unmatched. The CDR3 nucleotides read TGTGCCAGCAGCTTAGCGGGGCGGGGGTACTACAATGAGCAGTTCTTC. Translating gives CASSLAGRGYYNEQFF.